A single sample is the source of the 7 T cell receptor beta chains below, sequenced in a study of human T cells and chemical hapten exposure. The time point was: patch test 1, 2 weeks after DPC sensitization. The treatment: therapeutic diphenylcyclopropenone sensitization with weekly scalp DPC. TCRdb reprocessed the RACE reads with MiXCR, giving one entry per CDR3 protein. The data show about 120,000 distinct CDR3 sequences, around an eighth seen once. Sample: whole blood, taken in connection with sensitization to the hapten diphenylcyclopropenone (DPC). The receptor source for this set is a woman aged 45-59 years with alopecia areata. Some clones in this sample may be carry-over from other donors' samples.

This chain uses TRBV11-2 with TRBJ1-1, with D unresolved. Germline CDR1 and CDR2: SGHAT and FQNNGV. The CDR3 runs 14 residues. V was trimmed by 1 base and J by 8 bases, leaving 14 bases between them. CDR3 amino acids: CASSLVASSGEAFF. DNA for the CDR3: TGTGCCAGCAGCTTAGTAGCCAGTTCCGGAGAAGCTTTCTTT.

There are a few counts of this clonotype. The CDR3 loop is CASSPWTGTGKGDTQYF. CDR3 bases: TGTGCCAGCAGCCCATGGACCGGGACAGGAAAAGGGGATACGCAGTATTTT. V and J are TRBV5-4 and TRBJ2-3; 8 nucleotides match TRBD1. V shed 4 bases, J shed 6 bases, and the junction held 16 bases outside the gene matches. Germline loops: CDR1 SGHNT, CDR2 YYREEE (reference sequence). This CDR3 is built from 17 residues. The whole variable domain, filled in from reference TRBV5-4 and TRBJ2-3, reads ETGVTQSPTHLIKTRGQQVTLRCSSQSGHNTVSWYQQALGQGPQFIFQYYREEENGRGNFPPRFSGLQFPNYSSELNVNALELDDSALYLCASSPWTGTGKGDTQYFGPGTRLTVL.

There are many counts of this clonotype. The V call is TRBV6-2 or TRBV6-3, the J call TRBJ2-3, with D perhaps TRBD2 (5 bases). V lost 7 bases and J lost 0, with 11 bases in between. From germline, CDR1 is MNHEY and CDR2 SVGEGT. The CDR3 is 14 residues long. The CDR3 DNA reads as TGTGCCAGCACCCACCGGACTAGCACAGATACGCAGTATTTT. This translates into CASTHRTSTDTQYF.

This clonotype came up many times. The genes are TRBV12-3 or TRBV12-4 and TRBJ2-3; the D is unclear. V was clipped by 0 bases and J by 13 bases, with 8 bases between them. The CDR3 is 11 amino acids. CDR3 protein: CASSLAREKYF. Here the CDR3 DNA reads TGTGCCAGCAGTTTAGCGCGAGAAAAGTATTTT.

This chain uses TRBV29-1 with TRBJ2-4; 11 bases fit TRBD2. There are 19 residues in the CDR3. Germline V lookup: CDR1 SQVTM, CDR2 ANQGSEA. The junction had 10 bases not matched to a gene; V was cut back by 0 bases and J by 0 bases. The CDR3 loop reads CSVEDRGLAEGLAKNIQYF. CDR3 DNA: TGCAGCGTTGAAGATCGGGGACTAGCGGAGGGGTTAGCCAAAAACATTCAGTACTTC.

The gene calls are TRBV24-1 and TRBJ2-3, with D hard to call. The CDR3 is 12 amino acids. The V gene's germline CDR1 is KGHDR and CDR2 SFDVKD. The V end lost 4 bases, the J end lost 7 bases, and 8 bases lay between the germline ends. The DNA of the CDR3 is TGTGCCACCAGTGACCCTCTTCATACGCAGTATTTT. It translates to CATSDPLHTQYF.

This rearrangement joins TRBV2 to TRBJ2-2; TRBD1 or TRBD2 may be the D gene (6 bases each). This CDR3 contains 15 residues. The germline gives CDR1 SNHLY, CDR2 FYNNEI. V lost 4 bases to trimming and J lost 3 bases, with 12 bases between them. The CDR3 DNA follows: TGTGCCAGCAGTGTTGTTAGGGGGGACACCGGGGAGCTGTTTTTT. Protein sequence: CASSVVRGDTGELFF. Drawing the rest from reference TRBV2 and TRBJ2-2, the complete variable domain is EPEVTQTPSHQVTQMGQEVILRCVPISNHLYFYWYRQILGQKVEFLVSFYNNEISEKSEIFDDQFSVERPDGSNFTLKIRSTKLEDSAMYFCASSVVRGDTGELFFGEGSRLTVL.